This entry describes one T cell receptor beta chain. Per the germline V gene, CDR1 is SGHNT and CDR2 is YENEEA. With 0 bases removed from V and 7 bases from J, the gap between germline ends came to 9 bases. The CDR3 sequence is 13 residues long. The sample is drawn from a study of T cell changes during pregnancy in multiple sclerosis. Only in-frame clones appear in the TCRdb table, and some are missing; sequencing was by immunoSEQ multiplex PCR. The sample lists more than 35,000 clones, 70% to 90% occurring once. The gene calls are TRBV11-3 and TRBJ2-5; maybe TRBD1 (5 bases). The sample was CD4+ T cells from peripheral blood mononuclear cells, taken before pregnancy. The receptor was derived from a female donor with multiple sclerosis, enrolled in a pregnancy study. CDR3 in amino acids: CASSLDLRGTQYF. The CDR3 nucleotides read TGTGCCAGCAGCTTAGATCTTAGGGGGACCCAGTACTTC.